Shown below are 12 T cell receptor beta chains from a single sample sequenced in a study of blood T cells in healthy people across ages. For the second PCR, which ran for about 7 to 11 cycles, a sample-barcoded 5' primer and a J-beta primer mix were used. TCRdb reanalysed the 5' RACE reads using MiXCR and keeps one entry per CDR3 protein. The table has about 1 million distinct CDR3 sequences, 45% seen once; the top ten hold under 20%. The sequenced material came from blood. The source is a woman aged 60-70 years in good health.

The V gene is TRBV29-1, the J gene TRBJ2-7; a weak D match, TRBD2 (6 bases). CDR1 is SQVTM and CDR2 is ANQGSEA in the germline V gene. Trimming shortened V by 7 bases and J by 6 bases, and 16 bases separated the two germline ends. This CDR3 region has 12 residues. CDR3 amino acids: CSAGLSVREQYF. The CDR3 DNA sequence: TGCAGCGCCGGACTAAGCGTCCGCGAGCAGTACTTC.

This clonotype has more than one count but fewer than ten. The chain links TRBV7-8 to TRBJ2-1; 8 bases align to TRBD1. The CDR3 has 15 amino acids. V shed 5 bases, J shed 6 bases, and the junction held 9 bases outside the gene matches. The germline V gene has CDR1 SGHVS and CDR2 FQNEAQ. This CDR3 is CASSRGGQGVNEQFF. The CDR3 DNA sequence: TGTGCCAGCAGCCGCGGCGGACAGGGTGTCAATGAGCAGTTCTTC. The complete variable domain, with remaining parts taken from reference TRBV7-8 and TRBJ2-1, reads GAGVSQSPRYKVAKRGQDVALRCDPISGHVSLFWYQQALGQGPEFLTYFQNEAQLDKSGLPSDRFFAERPEGSVSTLKIQRTQQEDSAVYLCASSRGGQGVNEQFFGPGTRLTVL.

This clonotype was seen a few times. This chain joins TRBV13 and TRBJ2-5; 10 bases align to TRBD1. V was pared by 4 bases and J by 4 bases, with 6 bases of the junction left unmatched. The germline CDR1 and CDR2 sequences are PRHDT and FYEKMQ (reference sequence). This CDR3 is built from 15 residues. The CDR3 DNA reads TGTGCCAGCAGCTCCTCGGGACAGGGGTTAGAGACCCAGTACTTC. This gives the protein CASSSSGQGLETQYF.

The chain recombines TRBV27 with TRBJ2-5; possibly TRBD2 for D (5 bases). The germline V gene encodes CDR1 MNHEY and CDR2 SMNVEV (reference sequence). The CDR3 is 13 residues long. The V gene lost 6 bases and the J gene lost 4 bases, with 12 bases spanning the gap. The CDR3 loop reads CASSQTRRETQYF. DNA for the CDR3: TGTGCCAGCAGCCAAACTAGGCGAGAGACCCAGTACTTC.

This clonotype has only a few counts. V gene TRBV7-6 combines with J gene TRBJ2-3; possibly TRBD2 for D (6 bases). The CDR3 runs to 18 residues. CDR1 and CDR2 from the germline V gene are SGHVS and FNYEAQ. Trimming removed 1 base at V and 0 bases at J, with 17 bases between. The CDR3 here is CASSLVAGRGTSTDTQYF. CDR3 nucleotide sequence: TGTGCCAGCAGCTTAGTGGCCGGAAGAGGGACTAGCACAGATACGCAGTATTTT.

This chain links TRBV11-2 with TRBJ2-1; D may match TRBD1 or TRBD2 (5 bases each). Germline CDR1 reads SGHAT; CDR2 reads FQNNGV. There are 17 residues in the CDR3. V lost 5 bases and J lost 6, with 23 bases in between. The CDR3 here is CASSRPRAGTGSNEQFF. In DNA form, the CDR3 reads TGTGCCAGCAGCCGCCCTCGGGCGGGTACAGGAAGCAATGAGCAGTTCTTC.

DNA for the CDR3: TGTGCCAGCAGCTTGAGACAGGGGGCTTGGGGCTACACCTTC. Amino acids: CASSLRQGAWGYTF. The V call is TRBV7-8, the J call TRBJ1-2; 10 bases line up with TRBD1. This CDR3 spans 14 amino acids. J gave up 8 bases and V 3 bases, and 6 bases lay outside the gene matches. CDR1 is SGHVS, CDR2 FQNEAQ, per germline.

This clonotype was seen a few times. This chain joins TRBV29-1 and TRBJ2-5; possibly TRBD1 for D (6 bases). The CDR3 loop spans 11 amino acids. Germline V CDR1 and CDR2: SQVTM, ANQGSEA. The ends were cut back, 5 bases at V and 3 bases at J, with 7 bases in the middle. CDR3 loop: CSVRDKETQYF. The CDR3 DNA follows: TGCAGCGTTCGGGACAAAGAGACCCAGTACTTC.

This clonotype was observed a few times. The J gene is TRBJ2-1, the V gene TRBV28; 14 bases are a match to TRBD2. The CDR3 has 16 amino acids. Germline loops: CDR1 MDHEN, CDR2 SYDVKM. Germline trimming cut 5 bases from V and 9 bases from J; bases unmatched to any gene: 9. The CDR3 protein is CASSPIGTSGRTEQFF. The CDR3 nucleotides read TGTGCCAGCAGTCCCATTGGGACTAGCGGGAGAACTGAGCAGTTCTTC.

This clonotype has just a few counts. The CDR3 bases are TGTGCCAGCACCCGAGACAGGACCCTAGCCAAAAACATTCAGTACTTC. Its translation: CASTRDRTLAKNIQYF. This rearrangement joins TRBV6-5 to TRBJ2-4; possibly TRBD1 for D (6 bases). The germline V gene encodes CDR1 MNHEY and CDR2 SVGAGI. Trimming stripped 7 bases from V and 0 bases from J, with 16 bases between. The CDR3 has 16 amino acids.

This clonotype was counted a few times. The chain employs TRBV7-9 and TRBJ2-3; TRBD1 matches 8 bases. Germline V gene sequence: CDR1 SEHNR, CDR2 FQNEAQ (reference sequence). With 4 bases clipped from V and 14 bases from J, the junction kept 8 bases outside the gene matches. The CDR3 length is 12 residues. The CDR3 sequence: CASSYLQGVRYF. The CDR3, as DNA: TGTGCCAGCAGCTATTTACAGGGGGTTCGGTATTTT.

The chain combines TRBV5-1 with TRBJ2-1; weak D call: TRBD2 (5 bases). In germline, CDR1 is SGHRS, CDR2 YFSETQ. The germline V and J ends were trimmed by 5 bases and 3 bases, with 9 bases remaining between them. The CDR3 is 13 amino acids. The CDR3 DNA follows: TGCGCCAGCAGACTAGGGTACTACAATGAGCAGTTCTTC. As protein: CASRLGYYNEQFF.